This passage covers 18 T cell receptor beta chains from one sample sequenced in a study of cytomegalovirus exposure and HLA in healthy donors. PCR amplification relied on 60 Vbeta primers (plus 13 Jbeta primers). TCRdb's copy holds only in-frame clones and misses some; the assay was immunoSEQ multiplex PCR. This sample carries roughly 200,000 clones, roughly 87% of them seen once, and the ten largest clones take roughly 0.5%. Sequencing input: PBMCs. All receptors derive from a woman between 50 and 59 years old in good health and CMV-seronegative.

The V gene is TRBV2, the J gene TRBJ1-2; D not certain. V dropped 4 bases and J dropped 4 bases, with 13 bases sitting between them. The germline CDR1 and CDR2 sequences are SNHLY and FYNNEI. The CDR3 has 14 residues. The CDR3 DNA sequence: TGTGCCAGCAGTGTATTTCGAGACACCTATGGCTACACCTTC. Amino acid sequence: CASSVFRDTYGYTF.

This chain uses TRBV6-5 with TRBJ2-5; 9 nucleotides line up with TRBD2. The J segment lost 7 bases and the V segment lost 0 bases, leaving 9 bases of the junction unmatched. This CDR3 is built from 16 residues. CDR1 and CDR2 from the germline V gene are MNHEY and SVGAGI. In DNA form, the CDR3 reads TGTGCCAGCAGTTACTCCCGTAGCGGGGGTGTGGCGACCCAGTACTTC. Encoded protein: CASSYSRSGGVATQYF.

The rearrangement links TRBV4-2 to TRBJ2-4; D perhaps matches TRBD1 (7 bases). The CDR3 contains 16 residues. With 0 bases removed from V and 5 bases from J, the gap between germline ends came to 14 bases. Germline CDR1 and CDR2: LGHNA and YNFKEQ. In nucleotides, the CDR3 is TGTGCCAGCAGCCAAGATCAGGGCAGGGGGGAAAACATTCAGTACTTC. This translates into CASSQDQGRGENIQYF.

This clone was observed a single time. The chain carries TRBV27 and TRBJ2-7; a weak D match, TRBD2 (5 bases). CDR1 and CDR2 (germline): MNHEY, SMNVEV (reference sequence). V was clipped by 2 bases and J by 5 bases, with 25 bases between them. The length of the CDR3 is 18 residues. The CDR3 nucleotides read TGTGCCAGCAGTTTAAAGCGCGTGGGCAGCCCACGGGGAGACGAGCAGTACTTC. This gives the protein CASSLKRVGSPRGDEQYF.

The table lists this clone with a count of one. The V and J genes are TRBV2 and TRBJ2-1; 9 nucleotides line up with TRBD2. There are 16 residues in the CDR3. The trim removed 5 bases at V and 8 bases at J, leaving 13 bases unmatched. From germline, CDR1 is SNHLY and CDR2 FYNNEI. The CDR3 protein is CASSTGTSSSFDEQFF. CDR3 DNA sequence: TGTGCCAGCAGTACCGGGACTAGCTCTAGTTTCGATGAGCAGTTCTTC.

The rearrangement uses TRBV15 and TRBJ2-7, with TRBD2 as a possible D gene (6 bases). The V and J ends lost 0 bases and 10 bases respectively, with 10 bases between them. The CDR3 is 12 residues long. CDR1 and CDR2 from the germline V gene are LNHNV and YYDKDF (reference sequence). The DNA for the CDR3 is TGTGCCACCAGCAGAGATGGGGGGAATCAGTACTTC. Amino acids: CATSRDGGNQYF.

This clone showed up just a few times. V gene TRBV19 combines with J gene TRBJ2-1; 7 bases match TRBD1. CDR3 size: 16 residues. Per the germline V gene, CDR1 is LNHDA and CDR2 is SQIVND (reference sequence). V shed 4 bases, J shed 5 bases, and the junction held 11 bases outside the gene matches. CDR3 sequence: CASSTRQGLGDNEQFF. CDR3 DNA: TGTGCCAGTAGTACGAGACAGGGTTTGGGCGACAATGAGCAGTTCTTC.

This clone was detected only a few times. This CDR3 reads CASSSKITGTDEAFF. DNA for the CDR3: TGTGCCAGCAGCTCAAAAATAACCGGGACAGATGAAGCTTTCTTT. The chain recombines TRBV5-4 with TRBJ1-1, with 7 bases aligning to TRBD1. Trimming cost V 3 bases and J 7 bases; bases outside gene matches: 12. The length of the CDR3 is 15 residues. Germline V gives CDR1 SGHNT, CDR2 YYREEE (reference sequence).

This clone was detected once. The chain uses TRBV5-1 and TRBJ2-3; 10 nucleotides line up with TRBD2. The CDR3 is 15 amino acids. V dropped 2 bases and J dropped 6; count of bases not matched to a gene: 6. Germline lookup yields CDR1 SGHRS and CDR2 YFSETQ. The chain's CDR3 is CASSLSGGAMDTQYF. The CDR3 nucleotides read TGCGCCAGCAGCTTAAGCGGGGGGGCCATGGATACGCAGTATTTT.

The gene calls are TRBV4-3 and TRBJ1-2; TRBD1 agrees at 9 bases. V lost 4 bases to trimming and J lost 8 bases; unmatched junction nucleotides: 11. CDR3 length equals 15 residues. The germline V gene has CDR1 LGHNA and CDR2 YSLEER. The DNA of the CDR3 is TGCGCCAGCAGCCCTCAAATACAGGGGGCAGGGGGCTACACCTTC. Its translation: CASSPQIQGAGGYTF.

This chain joins TRBV15 and TRBJ1-4, with 11 bases that match TRBD1. This CDR3 is 13 amino acids long. Trimming took 8 bases from V and 8 from J; bases not matched to a gene: 4. CDR1 is LNHNV, CDR2 YYDKDF, per germline (reference sequence). This CDR3 is CATRGTGGEKLFF. For the CDR3, the DNA is TGTGCCACCCGGGGGACAGGGGGAGAAAAACTGTTTTTT.

The J gene is TRBJ2-1, the V gene TRBV29-1; D uncertain. Trimming cost V 7 bases and J 9 bases, with 13 bases left between them. Germline values: CDR1 SQVTM, CDR2 ANQGSEA. The CDR3 totals 11 residues. CDR3: CSATSLSEQFF. The CDR3 DNA reads TGCAGCGCAACGAGCTTATCTGAGCAGTTCTTC.

J is TRBJ1-5 and V is TRBV10-3; D gene ambiguous. Germline loops: CDR1 ENHRY, CDR2 SYGVKD. There are 18 residues in the CDR3. V was shortened by 0 bases and J by 4 bases, with 19 bases between the two germline ends. Written as DNA, the CDR3 is TGTGCCATCAGTGAGTCTGCGGTAGGAGGGCTTGGGAATCAGCCCCAGCATTTT. Translating it yields CAISESAVGGLGNQPQHF.

The V and J genes are TRBV7-8 and TRBJ2-7, with 8 bases that match TRBD1. J gave up 2 bases and V 1 base, and 4 bases lay outside the gene matches. This CDR3 spans 15 amino acids. CDR1 and CDR2 from the germline V gene are SGHVS and FQNEAQ. The CDR3 reads CASSLETGATYEQYF. In nucleotides, the CDR3 is TGTGCCAGCAGCTTAGAGACAGGGGCGACCTACGAGCAGTACTTC.

This clone was observed a few times. The gene calls are TRBV5-4 and TRBJ2-7, with a weak D call TRBD2 (5 bases). This CDR3 has 11 residues. V was shortened by 0 bases and J by 7 bases, with 5 bases between the two germline ends. Germline values: CDR1 SGHNT, CDR2 YYREEE (reference sequence). CDR3 protein: CASSLAGEQYF. The CDR3 DNA follows: TGTGCCAGCAGCTTGGCGGGGGAGCAGTACTTC.

This clone has just one count. The chain uses TRBV2 and TRBJ1-2; D gene unclear. The germline V and J ends were trimmed by 1 base and 8 bases, with 17 bases remaining between them. This CDR3 contains 15 residues. Germline V gene sequence: CDR1 SNHLY, CDR2 FYNNEI. CDR3 amino acids: CASSEGRTGRGGYTF. Here the CDR3 DNA reads TGTGCCAGCAGTGAAGGGAGGACTGGCCGAGGGGGCTACACCTTC.

V is TRBV14 and J is TRBJ2-3, with D hard to call. The CDR3 contains 12 residues. V was pared by 5 bases and J by 2 bases, with 5 bases between. Germline values: CDR1 SGHDN, CDR2 FVKESK. Here the CDR3 reads CASSAYTDTQYF. In DNA form, the CDR3 reads TGTGCCAGCAGCGCCTACACAGATACGCAGTATTTT.

This clone has a single count. The V and J genes are TRBV19 and TRBJ2-2, with no clear D. The germline gives CDR1 LNHDA, CDR2 SQIVND (reference sequence). The length of the CDR3 is 15 residues. The germline V and J ends were trimmed by 3 bases and 0 bases, with 8 bases remaining between them. The CDR3 loop is CASSMAQSNTGELFF. The CDR3 DNA follows: TGTGCCAGTAGTATGGCACAGTCGAACACCGGGGAGCTGTTTTTT.